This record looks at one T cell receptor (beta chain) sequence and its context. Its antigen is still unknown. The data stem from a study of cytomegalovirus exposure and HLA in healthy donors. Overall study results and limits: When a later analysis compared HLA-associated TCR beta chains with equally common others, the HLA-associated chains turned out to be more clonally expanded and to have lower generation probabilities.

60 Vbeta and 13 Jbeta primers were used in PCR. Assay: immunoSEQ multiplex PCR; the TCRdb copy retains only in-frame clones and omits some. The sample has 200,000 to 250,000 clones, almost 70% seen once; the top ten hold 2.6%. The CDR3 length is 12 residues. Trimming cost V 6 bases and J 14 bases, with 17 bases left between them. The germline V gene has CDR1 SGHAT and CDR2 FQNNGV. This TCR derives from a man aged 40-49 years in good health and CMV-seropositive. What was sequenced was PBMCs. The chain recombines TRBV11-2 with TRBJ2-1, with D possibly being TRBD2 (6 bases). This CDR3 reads CASSRAGGRKFF. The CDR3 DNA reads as TGTGCCAGCAGTCGGGCCGGGGGAAGGAAGTTCTTC.